The rows below give T cell receptor beta chains drawn from one sample of a study of CD4+ T cells in melanoma. Clones were read by immunoSEQ multiplex PCR, and TCRdb kept only the in-frame ones, dropping some. The profile shows over 130,000 clones, around 90% of them singletons. All receptors come from a human donor with melanoma. Each CDR3 is given with its conserved first and last residue. D genes are given only for firm matches. Rows give clone size only sometimes, using once, few, many, or a class for an expanded clone.

TGCGCCAGCAGCTTGGAATTGCCCCAGGGAAAGGAGCAGTACTTC CASSLELPQGKEQYF 15 . TRBJ2-7 . TRBV5-1
TGTGCCAGTAGTGGGGGACAGATCTACGAGCAGTACTTC CASSGGQIYEQYF 13 TRBD1 TRBJ2-7 . TRBV19
TGTGCCAGCAGTTTAAACGCGAACACCGGGGAGCTGTTTTTT CASSLNANTGELFF 14 . TRBJ2-2 once TRBV7-9
TGTGCCTGCGGTGGGGACAGGGGCTCCTACGAGCAGTACTTC CACGGDRGSYEQYF 14 TRBD1 TRBJ2-7 . TRBV6-1
TGTGCCAGCAGCTTCATGCAGGGCCCTACCTACGAGCAGTACTTC CASSFMQGPTYEQYF 15 . TRBJ2-7 . TRBV7-3
TGTGCCAGCTCCGCAGTAGGAGGCTACAATGAGCAGTTCTTC CASSAVGGYNEQFF 14 . TRBJ2-1 . TRBV6-5
TGTGCCAGCAGCCCCGGCACGCTCGGGAGGGGGCAGGAGACCCAGTACTTC CASSPGTLGRGQETQYF 17 . TRBJ2-5 . TRBV11-2
TGCGCCAGCAGCTTGGACGGCTTCATGAACACTGAAGCTTTCTTT CASSLDGFMNTEAFF 15 . TRBJ1-1 . TRBV5-1
TGTGCCAGCAGCTTGGGGTGGAGGAGGAACTACGAGCAGTACTTC CASSLGWRRNYEQYF 15 . TRBJ2-7 . TRBV5-6
TGTGCCAGCAGCTTAAGCGTTAGCCATGAGCAGTTCTTC CASSLSVSHEQFF 13 . TRBJ2-1 . TRBV7-3
TGTGCCAGCAGCTTAGGTGGCACAGGTTTAGGAGAAAAACTGTTTTTT CASSLGGTGLGEKLFF 16 . TRBJ1-4 . TRBV5-8
TGTGCCAGCAGCGACAGGGGGAATCAGCCCCAGCATTTT CASSDRGNQPQHF 13 TRBD1 TRBJ1-5 . TRBV6-6
TGTGCCAGCAGCAGAGGCAGAACTAATGAAAAACTGTTTTTT CASSRGRTNEKLFF 14 . TRBJ1-4 . TRBV7-8
TGCGCCAGCAGCTTGACGGTCACCGGGTACAATGAGCAGTTCTTC CASSLTVTGYNEQFF 15 . TRBJ2-1 . TRBV5-1
TGCGCCAGCAGCTCTTCATCCGGGACAGCGAATTCACCCCTCCACTTT CASSSSSGTANSPLHF 16 TRBD1 TRBJ1-6 once TRBV5-1
TGTGCCAGCAGTGAATTCAGGGTGGATAGCGGGGGGACAGATACGCAGTATTTT CASSEFRVDSGGTDTQYF 18 TRBD2 TRBJ2-3 . TRBV2
TGTGCCAGCAGCCTCCGGGACAGGAGAGAGCAGTACTTC CASSLRDRREQYF 13 TRBD1 TRBJ2-7 . TRBV7-2
TGCGCCAGCAGCTTACAGGGGCCGGCCGAGACCCAGTACTTC CASSLQGPAETQYF 14 TRBD1 TRBJ2-5 . TRBV5-1
TGCGCCAGCAGCCAAGCGCACAGGGGGCGTAACACCGGGGAGCTGTTTTTT CASSQAHRGRNTGELFF 17 TRBD1 TRBJ2-2 . TRBV4-1
TGTGCCAGCAGCTTGCCAGGGGGCAATGAGCAGTTCTTC CASSLPGGNEQFF 13 TRBD1 TRBJ2-1 . TRBV11-2
TGTGCCTGCACCCAGGGGGCTAGCACAGATACGCAGTATTTT CACTQGASTDTQYF 14 TRBD1 TRBJ2-3 . TRBV30
TGTGCCAGCAGCTTAGTAGCGCGGAGGCAAGAGACCCAGTACTTC CASSLVARRQETQYF 15 . TRBJ2-5 . TRBV7-9
TGTGCCAGCAGTCCACAGGGGGTAGCGGTCACCGGGGAGCTGTTTTTT CASSPQGVAVTGELFF 16 TRBD1 TRBJ2-2 . TRBV2
TGTGCCAGCAGCGCCTTTCAGGCGGCCCGGGAGACCCAGTACTTC CASSAFQAARETQYF 15 . TRBJ2-5 . TRBV9
TGTGCCAGCAGTGCCACAGGAAGGTACAATGAGCAGTTCTTC CASSATGRYNEQFF 14 . TRBJ2-1 . TRBV2
TGTGCCTTCAGCTCTAGGTTTTCAGATACGCAGTATTTT CAFSSRFSDTQYF 13 . TRBJ2-3 . TRBV2
TGTGCCAGCAGCTTAGAGACAGGGGGCTGGTACGAGCAGTACTTC CASSLETGGWYEQYF 15 TRBD1 TRBJ2-7 . TRBV11-2
TGTGCCATCAGTGAGTCCGCCGGAGCGGTCAATGAGCAGTTCTTC CAISESAGAVNEQFF 15 . TRBJ2-1 once TRBV10-3
TGTGCCAGCTCACCACGGCAGGGGCAAGTCAATCAGCCCCAGCATTTT CASSPRQGQVNQPQHF 16 . TRBJ1-5 . TRBV18
TGTGCCAGCTCTACAGGGGGCAACACTGAAGCTTTCTTT CASSTGGNTEAFF 13 TRBD1 TRBJ1-1 once TRBV7-6
TGTGCCAGCAGTGTCCTCCTTAATAAACTGTTTTTT CASSVLLNKLFF 12 . TRBJ1-4 . TRBV6-1
TGTGCCAGTAGTATAGGGGGGCGGTTCTCCTACGAGCAGTACTTC CASSIGGRFSYEQYF 15 . TRBJ2-7 . TRBV19
TGTGCCAGCTCTCCAGGGCCCACTGAAGCTTTCTTT CASSPGPTEAFF 12 . TRBJ1-1 . TRBV18
TGTGCCAGCAGTGAAACTGGGATCGAGACCCAGTACTTC CASSETGIETQYF 13 . TRBJ2-5 . TRBV6-1
TGTGCCAGCACCCAACAGGGGGTAAGCACTGAAGCTTTCTTT CASTQQGVSTEAFF 14 TRBD1 TRBJ1-1 . TRBV7-3
TGTGCCAGCAGGGCTAATGGCTATGGCTACACCTTC CASRANGYGYTF 12 . TRBJ1-2 . TRBV14
TGTGCCAGCTCACCGGGACAGGGGGCCTATGGCTACACCTTC CASSPGQGAYGYTF 14 TRBD1 TRBJ1-2 . TRBV18
TGTGCCAGCAGCTCAGGGGGGCTCGGCATTCAGTACTTC CASSSGGLGIQYF 13 . TRBJ2-4 . TRBV11-2
TGTGCCAGTAGTGTGGGCAGGATTAATTCACCCCTCCACTTT CASSVGRINSPLHF 14 . TRBJ1-6 . TRBV19
TGTGCCAGTAGTATAGAGGGGGGGAACTCCTACGAGCAGTACTTC CASSIEGGNSYEQYF 15 TRBD2 TRBJ2-7 . TRBV19
TGTGCCAGCAGCTTAGGAGTGGGCACGGGCAATGAGCAGTTCTTC CASSLGVGTGNEQFF 15 . TRBJ2-1 . TRBV7-3
TGTGCCAGCAGCTTAGGACTAGCGATCATCGATGAGCAGTTCTTC CASSLGLAIIDEQFF 15 TRBD2 TRBJ2-1 . TRBV11-3
TGTGCCAGCTCACCAGCCCAGGGGAGGTATGGCTACACCTTC CASSPAQGRYGYTF 14 . TRBJ1-2 . TRBV18
TGTGCCAGAAGCTTGGTACTGTGGGTAAGAGAGACCCAGTACTTC CARSLVLWVRETQYF 15 . TRBJ2-5 . TRBV5-3
TGTGCCAGCAGTTACACTGGACATCGTTCGTACGAGCAGTACTTC CASSYTGHRSYEQYF 15 . TRBJ2-7 . TRBV6-5
TGTGCCAGCAGCGGGCAGGCTGCTCGTAACTATGGCTACACCTTC CASSGQAARNYGYTF 15 . TRBJ1-2 . TRBV7-9
TGTGCCAGTAGTATAGATTTAGTCAGGGATGAGCAGTTCTTC CASSIDLVRDEQFF 14 . TRBJ2-1 once TRBV19
TGTGCCAGCAGCTTTGGCGGGGGGGCGAGGGAGACCCAGTACTTC CASSFGGGARETQYF 15 TRBD2 TRBJ2-5 . TRBV5-4
TGTGCCAGCAGGCGGGGGACTAGCGGGGGGGACGAGCCGGGGTTCTTC CASRRGTSGGDEPGFF 16 TRBD2 TRBJ2-1 . TRBV5-4